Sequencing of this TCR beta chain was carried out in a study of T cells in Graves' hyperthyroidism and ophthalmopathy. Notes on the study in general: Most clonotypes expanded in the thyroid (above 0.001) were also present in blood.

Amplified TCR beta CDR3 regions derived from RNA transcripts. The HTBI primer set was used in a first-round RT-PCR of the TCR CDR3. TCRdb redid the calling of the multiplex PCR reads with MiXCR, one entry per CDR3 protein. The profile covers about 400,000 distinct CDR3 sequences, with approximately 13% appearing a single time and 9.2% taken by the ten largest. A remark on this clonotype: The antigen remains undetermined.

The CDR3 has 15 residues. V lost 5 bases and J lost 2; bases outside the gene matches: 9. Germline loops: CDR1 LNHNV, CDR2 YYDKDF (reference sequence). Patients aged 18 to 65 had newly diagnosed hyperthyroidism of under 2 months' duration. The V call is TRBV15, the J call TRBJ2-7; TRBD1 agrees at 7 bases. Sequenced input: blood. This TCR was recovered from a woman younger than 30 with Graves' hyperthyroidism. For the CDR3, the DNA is TGTGCCACCAGCCCCCACCGGGACAGTACCTACGAGCAGTACTTC. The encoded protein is CATSPHRDSTYEQYF.